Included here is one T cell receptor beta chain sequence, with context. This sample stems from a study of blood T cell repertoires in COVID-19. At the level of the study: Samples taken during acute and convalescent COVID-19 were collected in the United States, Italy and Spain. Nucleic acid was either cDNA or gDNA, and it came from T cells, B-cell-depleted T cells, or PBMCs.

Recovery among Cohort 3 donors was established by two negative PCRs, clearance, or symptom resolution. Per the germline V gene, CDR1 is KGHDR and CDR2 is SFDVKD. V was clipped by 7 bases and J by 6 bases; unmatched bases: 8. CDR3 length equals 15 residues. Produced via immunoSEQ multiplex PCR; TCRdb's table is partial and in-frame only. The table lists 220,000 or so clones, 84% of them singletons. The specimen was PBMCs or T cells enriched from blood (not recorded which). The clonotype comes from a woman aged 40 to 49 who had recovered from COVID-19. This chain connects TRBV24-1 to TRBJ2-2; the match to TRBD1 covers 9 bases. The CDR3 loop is CATRAGTGKAGELFF. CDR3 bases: TGTGCCACCAGGGCCGGGACAGGGAAAGCCGGGGAGCTGTTTTTT.